Each of the 9 T cell receptor beta chains below was sequenced from the same sample in a study of blood T cell repertoires in COVID-19. Clones were sequenced by immunoSEQ multiplex PCR, and TCRdb holds only the in-frame ones, with some missing. The sample holds roughly 180,000 clones, around 82% seen once. Sample: PBMCs or T cells enriched from blood (not recorded which). The origin of the receptors is a man in his 60s who had recovered from COVID-19.

This clone has just a few counts. The chain combines TRBV5-1 with TRBJ2-2; tentatively, D is TRBD2 (6 bases). Germline CDR1 reads SGHRS; CDR2 reads YFSETQ. Trimming shortened V by 4 bases and J by 1 base, and 14 bases separated the two germline ends. This CDR3 is 16 amino acids long. The CDR3: CASSKRDGGNTGELFF. DNA for the CDR3: TGCGCCAGCAGCAAAAGGGACGGGGGGAACACCGGGGAGCTGTTTTTT.

The gene calls are TRBV30 and TRBJ2-5, with 7 bases aligning to TRBD1. Germline V gene data show CDR1 as GTSNPN and CDR2 as SVGIG (reference sequence). The CDR3 sequence is 13 residues long. Losses at the gene ends were 2 bases for V and 4 bases for J; bases not matched to a gene: 4. CDR3 in amino acids: CAWSMTGRETQYF. The CDR3 coding sequence is TGTGCCTGGAGTATGACAGGGAGAGAGACCCAGTACTTC.

This clone was counted a few times. The chain links TRBV5-4 to TRBJ2-5, with TRBD2 matching 8 bases. With V trimmed by 4 bases and J by 2 bases, 13 bases remained unmatched. CDR1 and CDR2 from the germline V gene are SGHNT and YYREEE (reference sequence). The CDR3 contains 17 residues. The CDR3 nucleotides are TGTGCCAGCAGCAAACCCCGAGCGGGAGTTTCTCAAGAGACCCAGTACTTC. Protein: CASSKPRAGVSQETQYF.

This clone was counted a few times. The gene calls are TRBV6-5 and TRBJ2-3; TRBD1 might be the D (6 bases). The CDR3 has 15 residues. Germline assignment: CDR1 MNHEY and CDR2 SVGAGI. V was trimmed by 6 bases and J by 2 bases, leaving 15 bases between them. CDR3 sequence (DNA): TGTGCCAGCAGGCAGACAGGATCGGACACAGATACGCAGTATTTT. Translation gives CASRQTGSDTDTQYF.

The V and J genes are TRBV3-1 (or the pseudogene TRBV3-2) and TRBJ2-3, with TRBD2 matching over 13 bases. The CDR3 runs to 13 residues. Germline CDR1 LGHDT, CDR2 YNNKEL (reference sequence). After removal of 3 bases from V and 14 bases from J, the junction contained 5 bases not matched to a gene. Here the CDR3 DNA reads TGTGCCAGCAGCCAGGGGACTAGCGGGAAAACGTATTTT. The encoded protein is CASSQGTSGKTYF.

The J gene is TRBJ2-3, the V gene TRBV2; 13 nucleotides match TRBD2. Unmatched junction bases numbered 6, after V lost 2 bases and J lost 4 bases. CDR1 SNHLY and CDR2 FYNNEI come from the germline V gene. This CDR3 is 17 amino acids long. As DNA, the CDR3 is TGTGCCAGCAGTGAATCGGTTACTAGCGGGGGGGCAGATACGCAGTATTTT. It yields the protein CASSESVTSGGADTQYF.

The CDR3 nucleotides read TGCGCCAGCAGCTCCAGCCCGCCGGGACAGGGAAGCACTGAAGCTTTCTTT. Translation gives CASSSSPPGQGSTEAFF. The chain carries TRBV5-1 and TRBJ1-1; 9 positions agree with TRBD1. The J segment lost 4 bases and the V segment lost 3 bases, leaving 13 bases of the junction unmatched. This CDR3 region has 17 residues. Germline V CDR1 and CDR2: SGHRS, YFSETQ. Supplemented by reference TRBV5-1 and TRBJ1-1, the full variable domain reads KAGVTQTPRYLIKTRGQQVTLSCSPISGHRSVSWYQQTPGQGLQFLFEYFSETQRNKGNFPGRFSGRQFSNSRSEMNVSTLELGDSALYLCASSSSPPGQGSTEAFFGQGTRLTVV.

The rearrangement uses TRBV7-3 and TRBJ2-2; TRBD1 matches 7 bases. J gave up 3 bases and V 2 bases, and 3 bases lay outside the gene matches. The CDR3 has 15 amino acids. The germline gives CDR1 SGHTA, CDR2 FQGTGA. As DNA, the CDR3 is TGTGCCAGCAGCTTATGGGGGACAGACACCGGGGAGCTGTTTTTT. Translation gives CASSLWGTDTGELFF.

The chain recombines TRBV7-6 with TRBJ2-1; 7 bases are a match to TRBD2. This CDR3 is 15 amino acids long. Looked up from germline, CDR1 is SGHVS and CDR2 is FNYEAQ. The trim removed 5 bases at V and 5 bases at J, leaving 9 bases unmatched. CDR3 protein: CASSPDTGGHNEQFF. For the CDR3, the DNA is TGTGCCAGCAGCCCCGACACGGGGGGACACAATGAGCAGTTCTTC.